This passage covers 15 T cell receptor beta chains from one sample sequenced in a study of a mutant IDH1 vaccine in newly diagnosed glioma. Time point indicated: week 23, last vaccination. It was 300 ug of mutant IDH1 20-mer peptide that made up each vaccine dose, given with topical imiquimod. Their antigens are not known. The assay was immunoSEQ multiplex PCR, and TCRdb's table has in-frame clones only and misses some. The sample lists about 60,000 clones; 80% to 90% were seen once. Sequencing used PBMCs, obtained from a glioma patient whose treatment included an IDH1 peptide vaccine. Receptor source: a man aged 35-49 years with glioma.

Only one count was recorded for this clone. The V and J genes are TRBV19 and TRBJ2-7; D gene uncertain. Germline CDR1 LNHDA, CDR2 SQIVND (reference sequence). CDR3 length: 13 amino acids. Trimming pared 5 bases from V and 0 bases from J, leaving 8 bases between. As DNA, the CDR3 is TGTGCCAGTAGTGGATTTTTCTCCTACGAGCAGTACTTC. It yields the protein CASSGFFSYEQYF.

V and J are TRBV6-6 and TRBJ2-7; 12 positions agree with TRBD1. The CDR3 loop spans 15 amino acids. Per the germline V gene, CDR1 is MNHNY and CDR2 is SVGAGI (reference sequence). After removal of 2 bases from V and 7 bases from J, the junction contained 6 bases not matched to a gene. CDR3 sequence (DNA): TGTGCCAGCAGTTACGCGGGACAGGGGGCGGTGGAGCAGTACTTC. It codes for CASSYAGQGAVEQYF.

This chain uses TRBV4-2 with TRBJ2-3; D is unclear. V lost 1 base to trimming and J lost 7 bases, with 18 bases between them. Germline values: CDR1 LGHNA, CDR2 YNFKEQ. The CDR3 runs to 16 residues. CDR3 sequence (DNA): TGTGCCAGCAGCCAAGCGTGGGCCCCCCAGGAATATACGCAGTATTTT. Residues: CASSQAWAPQEYTQYF.

The rearrangement uses TRBV14 and TRBJ2-1, with 7 bases that match TRBD1. Germline V gives CDR1 SGHDN, CDR2 FVKESK. Trimming cost V 4 bases and J 7 bases; bases outside gene matches: 10. This CDR3 is built from 15 residues. The CDR3 here is CASSLGTEYGNEQFF. The CDR3 nucleotides read TGTGCCAGCAGCCTTGGGACAGAATATGGAAATGAGCAGTTCTTC.

V is TRBV4-1 and J is TRBJ2-5; 10 bases map to TRBD2. The J segment lost 5 bases and the V segment lost 4 bases, leaving 7 bases of the junction unmatched. The CDR3 has 15 residues. The germline CDR1 and CDR2 sequences are MGHRA and YSYEKL. The chain's CDR3 is CASSLYASGSETQYF. As DNA, the CDR3 is TGCGCCAGCAGCCTGTATGCTAGCGGGAGCGAGACCCAGTACTTC.

The rearrangement links TRBV11-3 to TRBJ2-5, with D perhaps matching TRBD2 (6 bases). CDR1 and CDR2 (germline): SGHNT, YENEEA. V lost 1 base to trimming and J lost 4 bases, with 16 bases between them. This CDR3 is built from 16 residues. CDR3 residues: CASSLGGGRRGETQYF. The CDR3, as DNA: TGTGCCAGCAGCTTAGGAGGTGGGAGGAGGGGAGAGACCCAGTACTTC. Full variable domain (outside the CDR3, taken from reference TRBV11-3 and TRBJ2-5): EAGVVQSPRYKIIEKKQPVAFWCNPISGHNTLYWYLQNLGQGPELLIRYENEEAVDDSQLPKDRFSAERLKGVDSTLKIQPAELGDSAVYLCASSLGGGRRGETQYFGPGTRLLVL.

V usage is TRBV4-2 and J usage is TRBJ2-5, with TRBD2 identical over 14 bases. The CDR3 covers 17 residues. J gave up 5 bases and V 2 bases, and 7 bases lay outside the gene matches. In germline, CDR1 is LGHNA, CDR2 YNFKEQ. CDR3 in DNA: TGTGCCAGCAGCCAACAGGAGGGGACTAGCGGGAGCGAGACCCAGTACTTC. It yields the protein CASSQQEGTSGSETQYF.

V gene TRBV7-2 combines with J gene TRBJ1-2, with 8 nucleotides matching TRBD1. The CDR3 has 14 residues. Trimming cost V 5 bases and J 8 bases; bases outside gene matches: 10. Germline CDR1 is SGHTA and CDR2 is FQGNSA. CDR3 residues: CASSTPGGFWGYTF. The CDR3 coding sequence is TGTGCCAGCAGCACGCCAGGGGGCTTTTGGGGCTACACCTTC.

The chain employs TRBV7-8 and TRBJ1-2, with TRBD1 matching over 12 bases. This CDR3 is built from 13 residues. In germline, CDR1 is SGHVS, CDR2 FQNEAQ. After removal of 5 bases from V and 7 bases from J, the junction contained 2 bases not matched to a gene. The CDR3 reads CASSPGQGAGYTF. The CDR3 DNA is TGTGCCAGCAGCCCGGGACAGGGGGCTGGCTACACCTTC.

This clone appeared once. V usage is TRBV29-1 and J usage is TRBJ2-4; maybe TRBD1 (6 bases). V was pared by 4 bases and J by 2 bases, with 15 bases between. This CDR3 is built from 15 residues. The germline CDR1 and CDR2 sequences are SQVTM and ANQGSEA. CDR3 region: CSVAGQGSSKNIQYF. The CDR3 region has the DNA TGCAGCGTTGCAGGCCAGGGGAGTTCCAAAAACATTCAGTACTTC. The whole variable domain, filled in from reference TRBV29-1 and TRBJ2-4, reads SAVISQKPSRDICQRGTSLTIQCQVDSQVTMMFWYRQQPGQSLTLIATANQGSEATYESGFVIDKFPISRPNLTFSTLTVSNMSPEDSSIYLCSVAGQGSSKNIQYFGAGTRLSVL.

The V and J genes are TRBV2 and TRBJ1-5; D possibly corresponds to TRBD1 (6 bases). The CDR3 runs 12 residues. V lost 6 bases and J 5 bases, leaving 8 bases between the germline ends. Germline CDR1 reads SNHLY; CDR2 reads FYNNEI. In DNA form, the CDR3 reads TGTGCCAGCAGGAGGGGGGATCAGCCCCAGCATTTT. This translates into CASRRGDQPQHF.

This chain joins TRBV10-3 and TRBJ1-1, with D tentatively TRBD1 (5 bases). V shed 7 bases and J shed 1 base, with 13 bases lying between them. The V gene's germline CDR1 is ENHRY and CDR2 SYGVKD. The CDR3 consists of 14 residues. The CDR3 protein is CAIKQDGSNTEAFF. In DNA form, the CDR3 reads TGTGCCATCAAACAGGACGGCTCGAACACTGAAGCTTTCTTT.

The J gene is TRBJ2-1, the V gene TRBV6-5, with D tentatively TRBD1 or TRBD2 (6 bases each). V shed 8 bases and J shed 8 bases, with 16 bases lying between them. The germline gives CDR1 MNHEY, CDR2 SVGAGI. This CDR3 has 13 residues. DNA of the CDR3: TGTGCCAGCCTGGGGGGCGCGATGGATGAGCAGTTCTTC. Its translation: CASLGGAMDEQFF.

The chain is built from TRBV4-1 and TRBJ2-1; tentatively, D is TRBD1 (5 bases). Germline loops: CDR1 MGHRA, CDR2 YSYEKL. V was trimmed by 1 base and J by 2 bases, leaving 12 bases between them. The CDR3 has 16 amino acids. DNA for the CDR3: TGCGCCAGCAGCCAAGGCCCCCTGGGGCCCTACAATGAGCAGTTCTTC. Its protein is CASSQGPLGPYNEQFF.

This chain uses TRBV6-5 with TRBJ2-7, with TRBD2 as a possible D gene (5 bases). The germline gives CDR1 MNHEY, CDR2 SVGAGI. The germline V and J ends were trimmed by 0 bases and 1 base, with 13 bases remaining between them. The CDR3 covers 16 residues. DNA for the CDR3: TGTGCCAGCAGTTACTCGATTGCGAGCGGATCCTACGAGCAGTACTTC. Protein product: CASSYSIASGSYEQYF.